Each of the 31 T cell receptor beta chains below was sequenced from the same sample in a study of CD8 T cells in Susac syndrome. Reverse transcription of roughly 0.5 to 1 ug RNA used random hexamers. TCRdb re-called the immunoSEQ multiplex PCR reads with MiXCR, one entry per CDR3 protein. The sample gives some 240,000 distinct CDR3 sequences, 90% to 97% of which show up once; approximately 0.094% is in the top ten. Material: CD4+ T cells from PBMCs. These TCRs come from a human donor with Susac syndrome.

The gene calls are TRBV12-3 or TRBV12-4 and TRBJ2-1, with 8 bases fitting TRBD1. There are 16 residues in the CDR3. The J segment lost 0 bases and the V segment lost 1 base, leaving 2 bases of the junction unmatched. The CDR3 DNA follows: TGTGCCAGCAGTTTAGGACAGGGGAGCTCCTACAATGAGCAGTTCTTC. This translates into CASSLGQGSSYNEQFF.

V gene TRBV27 combines with J gene TRBJ2-7; D is unresolved. Germline-derived CDR1 and CDR2 are MNHEY and SMNVEV (reference sequence). CDR3 size: 16 residues. V gave up 5 bases and J gave up 4 bases, with 21 bases separating them. CDR3 region: CASSPPKVSAEYEQYF. Here the CDR3 DNA reads TGTGCCAGCAGTCCTCCCAAGGTTTCGGCCGAATACGAGCAGTACTTC.

The V call is TRBV9, the J call TRBJ1-2, with D tentatively TRBD1 (6 bases). CDR1 and CDR2 from the germline V gene are SGDLS and YYNGEE. The CDR3 contains 12 residues. V lost 1 base and J 10 bases, leaving 11 bases between the germline ends. The CDR3 nucleotides are TGTGCCAGCAGCGTAATACAGGGATACTACACCTTC. Its protein is CASSVIQGYYTF.

This clonotype was recorded once. The chain is built from TRBV12-2 and TRBJ2-5; TRBD2, the D gene given by the table, was not confirmed from the DNA. TRBV12-2 is designated a pseudogene. The CDR3 extends over 19 amino acids. In DNA form, the CDR3 reads TGTGCAAGTCGCTTAGCAGAGGCACTAGCGGGAGCTTCCCAAGAGACCCAGTACTTC. Amino acids: CASRLAEALAGASQETQYF.

This clonotype has only one observation. The V gene is TRBV28, the J gene TRBJ2-2, with D tentatively TRBD1 (6 bases). Trimming cost V 7 bases and J 3 bases, with 12 bases left between them. There are 14 residues in the CDR3. Germline CDR1 reads MDHEN; CDR2 reads SYDVKM. CDR3 sequence (DNA): TGTGCCAGCACTACCCAGGGGCACACCGGGGAGCTGTTTTTT. This translates into CASTTQGHTGELFF.

CDR3 DNA: TGTGCCAGCAGCGTAGGGTTAACTGAAGCTTTCTTT. Residues: CASSVGLTEAFF. The rearrangement uses TRBV9 and TRBJ1-1; D is ambiguous. Trimming took off 0 bases at V and 5 bases at J, with 5 bases between the two ends. The CDR3 has 12 amino acids. The V gene's germline CDR1 is SGDLS and CDR2 YYNGEE.

The chain combines TRBV18 with TRBJ2-1, with D possibly being TRBD2 (6 bases). From germline, CDR1 is KGHSH and CDR2 LQKENI. The CDR3 contains 13 residues. Trimming removed 3 bases from V and 8 bases from J, with 11 bases in between. The CDR3 nucleotides read TGTGCCAGCTCACCCACTAGCAAGGATGAGCAGTTCTTC. Protein product: CASSPTSKDEQFF.

This rearrangement joins TRBV7-9 to TRBJ2-4; D call uncertain. The germline CDR1 and CDR2 sequences are SEHNR and FQNEAQ (reference sequence). The CDR3 sequence is 12 residues long. V was trimmed by 3 bases and J by 12 bases, leaving 12 bases between them. Here the CDR3 DNA reads TGTGCCAGCAGCTTGGCCGGGCTAACTCAGTACTTC. Its translation: CASSLAGLTQYF. The full variable domain, with the rest looked up from reference TRBV7-9 and TRBJ2-4, is DTGVSQNPRHKITKRGQNVTFRCDPISEHNRLYWYRQTLGQGPEFLTYFQNEAQLEKSRLLSDRFSAERPKGSFSTLEIQRTEQGDSAMYLCASSLAGLTQYFGAGTRLSVL.

Comment on this clonotype: The junction differs from germline at one of its ends, possibly a read error. The V call is TRBV20-1, the J call TRBJ1-1; 10 positions match TRBD1. Germline-derived CDR1 and CDR2 are DFQATT and SNEGSKA (reference sequence). This CDR3 region has 15 residues. The CDR3 sequence: CGALTGGHLNTEAFF. CDR3 nucleotide sequence: TGCGGTGCTTTGACAGGGGGCCATCTGAACACTGAAGCTTTCTTT.

J is TRBJ2-7 and V is TRBV30; D may be TRBD1 (5 bases). Per germline, CDR1 GTSNPN and CDR2 SVGIG (reference sequence). The V gene lost 2 bases and the J gene lost 4 bases, with 12 bases spanning the gap. The CDR3 has 13 residues. CDR3 bases: TGTGCCTGGAGTCGGCAAGGGGTGTACGAGCAGTACTTC. Protein sequence: CAWSRQGVYEQYF.

V is TRBV12-3 or TRBV12-4 and J is TRBJ2-5; 7 bases are shared with TRBD1. V dropped 3 bases and J dropped 5; count of bases not matched to a gene: 6. This CDR3 contains 14 residues. This CDR3 is CASSFTGAHETQYF. CDR3 DNA sequence: TGTGCCAGCAGTTTCACAGGGGCGCACGAGACCCAGTACTTC.

The chain uses TRBV5-1 and TRBJ2-3, with D perhaps being TRBD1 or TRBD2 (5 bases each). Germline V gene data show CDR1 as SGHRS and CDR2 as YFSETQ. This CDR3 comprises 15 residues. Between the trimmed V and J ends, which lost 5 bases and 2 bases, there was a span of 15 bases. Written as DNA, the CDR3 is TGCGCCAGCAGACCCCGGGGCAGACACACAGATACGCAGTATTTT. Translating it yields CASRPRGRHTDTQYF. The variable domain in full, completed from reference TRBV5-1 and TRBJ2-3, reads KAGVTQTPRYLIKTRGQQVTLSCSPISGHRSVSWYQQTPGQGLQFLFEYFSETQRNKGNFPGRFSGRQFSNSRSEMNVSTLELGDSALYLCASRPRGRHTDTQYFGPGTRLTVL.

This clonotype has only one observation. J is TRBJ1-3 and V is TRBV29-1; D gene unclear. CDR3 length equals 11 residues. Germline CDR1 is SQVTM and CDR2 is ANQGSEA. V gave up 6 bases and J gave up 7 bases, with 10 bases separating them. In nucleotides, the CDR3 is TGCAGCGTCAATTCGGGGAACACCATATATTTT. It translates to CSVNSGNTIYF.

This clonotype has only one observation. V gene TRBV4-1 combines with J gene TRBJ1-1; the D gene is possibly TRBD1 (6 bases). The CDR3 runs 14 residues. CDR1 is MGHRA and CDR2 is YSYEKL in the germline V gene. V was clipped by 0 bases and J by 3 bases, with 8 bases between them. The CDR3 DNA follows: TGCGCCAGCAGCCAAGATACAGGGCACACTGAAGCTTTCTTT. This codes for CASSQDTGHTEAFF.

The count of this clonotype is one. The chain links TRBV12-3 or TRBV12-4 to TRBJ2-5; D may be TRBD1 (5 bases). The CDR3 runs 13 residues. The V and J ends lost 6 bases and 5 bases respectively, with 13 bases between them. The chain's CDR3 is CASRNQGPETQYF. The CDR3 DNA is TGTGCCAGCAGAAATCAGGGTCCCGAGACCCAGTACTTC.

The chain combines TRBV25-1 with TRBJ2-3, with D perhaps being TRBD1 or TRBD2 (6 bases each). This CDR3 has 15 amino acids. V was trimmed by 6 bases and J by 2 bases, leaving 15 bases between them. The germline V gene encodes CDR1 MGHDK and CDR2 SYGVNS. CDR3 protein: CASRRLGGPTDTQYF. The CDR3 DNA follows: TGTGCCAGCAGGAGATTGGGGGGCCCCACAGATACGCAGTATTTT.

The chain carries TRBV15 and TRBJ1-2; 7 positions agree with TRBD1. V dropped 1 base and J dropped 4; count of bases not matched to a gene: 9. Germline CDR1 reads LNHNV; CDR2 reads YYDKDF (reference sequence). The CDR3 is made up of 16 amino acids. In DNA form, the CDR3 reads TGTGCCACCAGCAGAGCGGGGGACAGAGCTACCTATGGCTACACCTTC. Amino acid sequence: CATSRAGDRATYGYTF.

The chain uses TRBV7-3 and TRBJ1-2, with unresolved D. Trimming shortened V by 4 bases and J by 7 bases, and 13 bases separated the two germline ends. This CDR3 is built from 13 residues. Germline V gives CDR1 SGHTA, CDR2 FQGTGA. CDR3 region: CASSYQQDSGYTF. For the CDR3, the DNA is TGTGCCAGCAGCTATCAGCAGGACTCTGGCTACACCTTC.

The rearrangement uses TRBV15 and TRBJ1-5; D not certain. Germline V gives CDR1 LNHNV, CDR2 YYDKDF (reference sequence). V shed 0 bases and J shed 1 base, with 13 bases lying between them. This CDR3 region has 17 residues. CDR3 loop: CATSRDLSGGSNQPQHF. CDR3 coding DNA: TGTGCCACCAGCAGAGATCTCTCGGGTGGAAGCAATCAGCCCCAGCATTTT. Using reference TRBV15 and TRBJ1-5 for the parts outside the CDR3, the full variable domain is DAMVIQNPRYQVTQFGKPVTLSCSQTLNHNVMYWYQQKSSQAPKLLFHYYDKDFNNEADTPDNFQSRRPNTSFCFLDIRSPGLGDTAMYLCATSRDLSGGSNQPQHFGDGTRLSIL.

V and J are TRBV7-3 and TRBJ2-3; D remains unclear. This CDR3 is 14 amino acids long. Per germline, CDR1 SGHTA and CDR2 FQGTGA. Trimming pared 5 bases from V and 0 bases from J, leaving 9 bases between. CDR3 sequence reads: CASSVQHSTDTQYF. DNA for the CDR3: TGTGCCAGCAGCGTGCAACACAGCACAGATACGCAGTATTTT.

The CDR3 DNA sequence: TGTGCCAGCAGCCAAGGGCTAGCGGGGATCAACACAGATACGCAGTATTTT. Translated: CASSQGLAGINTDTQYF. The J gene is TRBJ2-3, the V gene TRBV3-1, with TRBD2 matching 9 bases. V was clipped by 1 base and J by 2 bases; unmatched bases: 7. The germline V gene encodes CDR1 LGHDT and CDR2 YNNKEL (reference sequence). There are 17 residues in the CDR3.

J is TRBJ1-5 and V is TRBV6-5; TRBD1 agrees at 7 bases. The CDR3 is 14 residues long. Germline V gives CDR1 MNHEY, CDR2 SVGAGI. V shed 7 bases, J shed 8 bases, and the junction held 11 bases outside the gene matches. The CDR3 loop reads CASKRQGGEEPQHF. The CDR3 nucleotides read TGTGCCAGCAAACGACAGGGAGGGGAGGAGCCCCAGCATTTT.

The V gene is TRBV20-1, the J gene TRBJ2-5, with D hard to call. The CDR3 is 18 amino acids. Germline V gene data show CDR1 as DFQATT and CDR2 as SNEGSKA (reference sequence). Trimming cost V 0 bases and J 5 bases, with 25 bases left between them. In DNA form, the CDR3 reads TGCAGTGCTAGAGATCGGGTGAGGCAACAGAGTCCTCCGGAGACCCAGTACTTC. Encoded protein: CSARDRVRQQSPPETQYF.

This chain uses TRBV19 with TRBJ1-5, with 10 bases aligning to TRBD1. There are 15 residues in the CDR3. Germline CDR1 reads LNHDA; CDR2 reads SQIVND (reference sequence). V shed 5 bases, J shed 0 bases, and the junction held 1 base outside the gene matches. The CDR3 DNA sequence: TGTGCCAGTAGTTGGGACAGGGGTAGCAATCAGCCCCAGCATTTT. This sequence encodes CASSWDRGSNQPQHF.

This chain joins TRBV20-1 and TRBJ1-2, with a weak D call TRBD1 (5 bases). Germline CDR1 is DFQATT and CDR2 is SNEGSKA (reference sequence). The length of the CDR3 is 12 residues. V lost 1 base to trimming and J lost 7 bases, with 10 bases between them. The CDR3 loop reads CSARVGVGGYTF. The CDR3 DNA sequence: TGCAGTGCTAGAGTAGGGGTAGGTGGCTACACCTTC.

J is TRBJ2-3 and V is TRBV15; D assignment may be TRBD1 or TRBD2 (5 bases each). The germline V gene has CDR1 LNHNV and CDR2 YYDKDF (reference sequence). CDR3 length equals 16 residues. V was trimmed by 6 bases and J by 0 bases, leaving 16 bases between them. CDR3 region: CATRTPWGSSTDTQYF. DNA for the CDR3: TGTGCCACCAGGACCCCGTGGGGGTCTAGCACAGATACGCAGTATTTT.

The chain links TRBV28 to TRBJ1-2; D unresolved. V was cut by 2 bases and J by 0 bases, with 10 bases left in between. The CDR3 spans 15 residues. The germline gives CDR1 MDHEN, CDR2 SYDVKM. CDR3 protein: CASSLKPDANYGYTF. DNA for the CDR3: TGTGCCAGCAGTTTAAAACCGGACGCTAACTATGGCTACACCTTC.

This chain connects TRBV30 to TRBJ2-3; no firm D call. The CDR3 runs to 15 residues. Trimming cost V 4 bases and J 0 bases, with 14 bases left between them. The germline gives CDR1 GTSNPN, CDR2 SVGIG (reference sequence). For the CDR3, the DNA is TGTGCCTGGAAAAGTTTCGGCAGTAGCACAGATACGCAGTATTTT. It yields the protein CAWKSFGSSTDTQYF. The full variable domain, completed using reference TRBV30 and TRBJ2-3, is SQTIHQWPATLVQPVGSPLSLECTVEGTSNPNLYWYRQAAGRGLQLLFYSVGIGQISSEVPQNLSASRPQDRQFILSSKKLLLSDSGFYLCAWKSFGSSTDTQYFGPGTRLTVL.

This clonotype was recorded only once. The V call is TRBV2, the J call TRBJ2-7, with D possibly TRBD2 on 6 matching bases. V lost 6 bases and J lost 3, with 18 bases in between. There are 15 residues in the CDR3. In germline, CDR1 is SNHLY, CDR2 FYNNEI. This CDR3 is CASREHSRENYEQYF. CDR3 nucleotide sequence: TGTGCCAGCAGGGAACACAGCCGGGAGAACTACGAGCAGTACTTC.

This chain joins TRBV15 and TRBJ2-1; D is unclear. Looked up from germline, CDR1 is LNHNV and CDR2 is YYDKDF (reference sequence). Trimming took off 5 bases at V and 0 bases at J, with 11 bases between the two ends. This CDR3 has 15 amino acids. In DNA, the CDR3 is TGTGCCACCAGCGCTCGGTGGAGCTCCTACAATGAGCAGTTCTTC. Its translation: CATSARWSSYNEQFF.

The rearrangement uses TRBV28 and TRBJ1-1; D may be TRBD1 (6 bases). This CDR3 region has 14 residues. Germline values: CDR1 MDHEN, CDR2 SYDVKM. V lost 4 bases to trimming and J lost 0 bases, with 9 bases between them. The CDR3, as DNA: TGTGCCAGCAGTTCAGGGGCCCTGAACACTGAAGCTTTCTTT. Translated: CASSSGALNTEAFF.